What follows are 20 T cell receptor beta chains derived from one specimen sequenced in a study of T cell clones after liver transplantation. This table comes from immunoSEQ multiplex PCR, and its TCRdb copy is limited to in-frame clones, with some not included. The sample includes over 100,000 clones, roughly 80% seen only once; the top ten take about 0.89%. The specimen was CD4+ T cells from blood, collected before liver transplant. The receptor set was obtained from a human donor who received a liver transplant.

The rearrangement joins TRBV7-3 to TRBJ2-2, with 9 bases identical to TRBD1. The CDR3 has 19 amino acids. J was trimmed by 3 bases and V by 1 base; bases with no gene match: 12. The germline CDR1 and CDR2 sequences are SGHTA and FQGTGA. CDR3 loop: CASSLRGQGRGLDTGELFF. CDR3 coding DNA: TGTGCCAGCAGCTTAAGGGGACAGGGAAGAGGGCTAGACACCGGGGAGCTGTTTTTT. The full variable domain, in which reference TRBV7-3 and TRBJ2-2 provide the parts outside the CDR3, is GAGVSQTPSNKVTEKGKYVELRCDPISGHTALYWYRQSLGQGPEFLIYFQGTGAADDSGLPNDRFFAVRPEGSVSTLKIQRTERGDSAVYLCASSLRGQGRGLDTGELFFGEGSRLTVL.

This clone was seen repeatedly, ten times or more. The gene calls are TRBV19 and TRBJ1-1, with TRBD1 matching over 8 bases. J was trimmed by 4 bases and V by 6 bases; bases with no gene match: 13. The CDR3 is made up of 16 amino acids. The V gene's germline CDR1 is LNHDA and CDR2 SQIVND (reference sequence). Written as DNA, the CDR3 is TGTGCCAGTAGGGGGCAAAGAGACAGGGGAGGCACTGAAGCTTTCTTT. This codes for CASRGQRDRGGTEAFF.

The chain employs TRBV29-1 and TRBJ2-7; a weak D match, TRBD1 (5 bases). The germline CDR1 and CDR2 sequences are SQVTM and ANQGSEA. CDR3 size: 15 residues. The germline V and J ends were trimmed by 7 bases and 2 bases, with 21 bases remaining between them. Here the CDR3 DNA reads TGCAGCGCATCGGGTTCAGGGTCCCTAGCCTACGAGCAGTACTTC. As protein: CSASGSGSLAYEQYF.

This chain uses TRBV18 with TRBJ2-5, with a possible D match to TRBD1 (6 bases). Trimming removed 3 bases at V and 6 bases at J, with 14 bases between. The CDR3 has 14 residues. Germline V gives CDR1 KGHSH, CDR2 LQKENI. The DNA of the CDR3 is TGTGCCAGCTCACCGCAACAGGGAAGAAAGACCCAGTACTTC. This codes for CASSPQQGRKTQYF.

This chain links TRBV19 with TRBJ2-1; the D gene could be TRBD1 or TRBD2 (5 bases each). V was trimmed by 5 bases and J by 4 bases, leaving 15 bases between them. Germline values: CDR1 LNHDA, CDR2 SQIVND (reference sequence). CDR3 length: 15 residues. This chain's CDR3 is CASSPIGWGYNEQFF. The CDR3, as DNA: TGTGCCAGTAGTCCGATTGGGTGGGGGTACAATGAGCAGTTCTTC.

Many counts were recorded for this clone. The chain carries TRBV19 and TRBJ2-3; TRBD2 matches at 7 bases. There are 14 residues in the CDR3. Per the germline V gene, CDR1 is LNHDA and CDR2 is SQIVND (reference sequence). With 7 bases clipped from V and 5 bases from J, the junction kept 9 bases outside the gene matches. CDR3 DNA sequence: TGTGCCAGTACCCGGGCGGGAGTTAGAGATACGCAGTATTTT. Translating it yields CASTRAGVRDTQYF.

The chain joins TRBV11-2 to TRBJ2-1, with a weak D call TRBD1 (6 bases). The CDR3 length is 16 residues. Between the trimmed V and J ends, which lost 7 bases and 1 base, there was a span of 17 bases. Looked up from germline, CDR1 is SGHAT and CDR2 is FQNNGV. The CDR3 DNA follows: TGTGCCAGCATCGAAGTGGGGGCCCTTTCCTACAATGAGCAGTTCTTC. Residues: CASIEVGALSYNEQFF. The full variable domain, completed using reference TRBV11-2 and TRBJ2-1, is EAGVAQSPRYKIIEKRQSVAFWCNPISGHATLYWYQQILGQGPKLLIQFQNNGVVDDSQLPKDRFSAERLKGVDSTLKIQPAKLEDSAVYLCASIEVGALSYNEQFFGPGTRLTVL.

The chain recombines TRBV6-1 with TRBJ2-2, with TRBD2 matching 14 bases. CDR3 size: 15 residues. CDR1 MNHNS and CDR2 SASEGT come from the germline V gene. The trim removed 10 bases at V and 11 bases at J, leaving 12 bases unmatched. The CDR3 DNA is TGTGCCACCGACCCCGGACTAGCGGGAGGCCTCGAGCTGTTTTTT. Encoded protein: CATDPGLAGGLELFF.

CDR3 in amino acids: CATSRDPQGPYEQYF. The CDR3 bases are TGTGCCACCAGCAGAGATCCGCAGGGGCCCTACGAGCAGTACTTC. This chain joins TRBV15 and TRBJ2-7, with a weak D call TRBD1 (6 bases). V lost 0 bases and J lost 2, with 11 bases in between. Germline values: CDR1 LNHNV, CDR2 YYDKDF (reference sequence). This CDR3 region has 15 residues.

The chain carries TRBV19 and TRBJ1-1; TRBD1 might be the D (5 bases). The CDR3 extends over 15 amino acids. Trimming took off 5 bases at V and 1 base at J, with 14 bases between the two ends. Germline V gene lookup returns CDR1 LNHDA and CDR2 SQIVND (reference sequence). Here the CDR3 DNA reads TGTGCCAGTAGTTCCCTGAGACAGCCGAACACTGAAGCTTTCTTT. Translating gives CASSSLRQPNTEAFF.

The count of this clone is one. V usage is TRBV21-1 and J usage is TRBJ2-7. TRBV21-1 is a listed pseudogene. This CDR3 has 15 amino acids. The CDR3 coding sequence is TGTGCCAGCAGCACTTGGGACCGTCTTTGGGACGAGCAGTACTTC. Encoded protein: CASSTWDRLWDEQYF.

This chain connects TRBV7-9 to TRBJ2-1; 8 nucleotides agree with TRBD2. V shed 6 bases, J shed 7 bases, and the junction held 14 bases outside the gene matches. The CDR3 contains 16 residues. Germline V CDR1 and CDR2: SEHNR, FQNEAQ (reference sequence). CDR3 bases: TGTGCCAGCAGGCTAGCGGCAGGCGGGGGGTTAAATGAGCAGTTCTTC. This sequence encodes CASRLAAGGGLNEQFF. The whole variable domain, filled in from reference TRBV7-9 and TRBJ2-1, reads DTGVSQNPRHKITKRGQNVTFRCDPISEHNRLYWYRQTLGQGPEFLTYFQNEAQLEKSRLLSDRFSAERPKGSFSTLEIQRTEQGDSAMYLCASRLAAGGGLNEQFFGPGTRLTVL.

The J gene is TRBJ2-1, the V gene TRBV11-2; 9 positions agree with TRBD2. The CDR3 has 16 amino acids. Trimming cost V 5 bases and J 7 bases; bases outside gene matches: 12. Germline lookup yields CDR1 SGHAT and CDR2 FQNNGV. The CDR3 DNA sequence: TGTGCCAGCAGCCCGCTGGCGGGAGGGGGCGGGAATGAGCAGTTCTTC. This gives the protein CASSPLAGGGGNEQFF.

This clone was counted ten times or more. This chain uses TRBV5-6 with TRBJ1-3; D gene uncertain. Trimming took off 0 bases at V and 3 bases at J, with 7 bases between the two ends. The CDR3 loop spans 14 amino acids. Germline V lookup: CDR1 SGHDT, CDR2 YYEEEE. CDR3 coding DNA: TGTGCCAGCAGCTTGGGAGGGTTTGGAAACACCATATATTTT. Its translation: CASSLGGFGNTIYF.

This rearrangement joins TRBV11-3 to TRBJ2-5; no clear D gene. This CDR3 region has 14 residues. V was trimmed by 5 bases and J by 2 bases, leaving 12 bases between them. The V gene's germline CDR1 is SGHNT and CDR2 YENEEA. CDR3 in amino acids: CASSPSGLQETQYF. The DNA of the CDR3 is TGTGCCAGCAGCCCCTCCGGCCTACAAGAGACCCAGTACTTC.

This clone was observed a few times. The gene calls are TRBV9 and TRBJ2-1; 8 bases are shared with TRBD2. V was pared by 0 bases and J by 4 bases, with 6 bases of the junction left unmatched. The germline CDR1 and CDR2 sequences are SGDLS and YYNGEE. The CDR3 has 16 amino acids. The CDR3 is CASSVAGQRGYNEQFF. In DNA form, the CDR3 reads TGTGCCAGCAGCGTAGCGGGCCAGCGGGGGTACAATGAGCAGTTCTTC.

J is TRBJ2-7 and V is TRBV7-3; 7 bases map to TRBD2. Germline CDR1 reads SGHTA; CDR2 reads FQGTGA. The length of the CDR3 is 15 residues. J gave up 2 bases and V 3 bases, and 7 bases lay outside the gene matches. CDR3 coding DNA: TGTGCCAGCAGCTTGGAAAGCGGGATCCCCTACGAGCAGTACTTC. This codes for CASSLESGIPYEQYF.

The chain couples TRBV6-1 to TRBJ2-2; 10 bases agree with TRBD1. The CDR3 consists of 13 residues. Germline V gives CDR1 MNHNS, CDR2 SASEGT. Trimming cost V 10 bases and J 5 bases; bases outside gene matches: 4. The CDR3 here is CANGQGVTGELFF. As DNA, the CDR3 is TGTGCCAACGGACAGGGGGTGACCGGGGAGCTGTTTTTT.

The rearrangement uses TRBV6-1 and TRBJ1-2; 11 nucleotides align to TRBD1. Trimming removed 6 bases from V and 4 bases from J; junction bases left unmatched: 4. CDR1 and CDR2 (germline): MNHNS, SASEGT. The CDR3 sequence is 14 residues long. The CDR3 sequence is CASSRGTGGYGYTF. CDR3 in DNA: TGTGCCAGCAGCCGCGGGACAGGGGGCTATGGCTACACCTTC.

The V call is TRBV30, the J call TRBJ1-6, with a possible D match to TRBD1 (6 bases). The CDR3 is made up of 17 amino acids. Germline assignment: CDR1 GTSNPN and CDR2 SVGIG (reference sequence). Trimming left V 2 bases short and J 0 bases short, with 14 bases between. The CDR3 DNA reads TGTGCCTGGAGTCTGGACAGAAGCATCTCCTATAATTCACCCCTCCACTTT. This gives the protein CAWSLDRSISYNSPLHF. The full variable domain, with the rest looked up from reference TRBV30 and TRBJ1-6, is SQTIHQWPATLVQPVGSPLSLECTVEGTSNPNLYWYRQAAGRGLQLLFYSVGIGQISSEVPQNLSASRPQDRQFILSSKKLLLSDSGFYLCAWSLDRSISYNSPLHFGNGTRLTVT.